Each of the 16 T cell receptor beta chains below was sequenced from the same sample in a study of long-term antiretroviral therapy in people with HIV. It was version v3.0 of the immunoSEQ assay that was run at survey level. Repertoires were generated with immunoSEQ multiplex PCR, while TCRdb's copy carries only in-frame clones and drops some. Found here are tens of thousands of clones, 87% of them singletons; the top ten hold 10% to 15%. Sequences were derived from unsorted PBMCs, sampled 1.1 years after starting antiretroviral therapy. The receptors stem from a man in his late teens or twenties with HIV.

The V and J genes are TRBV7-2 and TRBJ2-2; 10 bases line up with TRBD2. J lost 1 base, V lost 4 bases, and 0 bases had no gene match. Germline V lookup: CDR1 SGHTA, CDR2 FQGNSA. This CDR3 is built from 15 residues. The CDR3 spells CASSWTSGNTGELFF. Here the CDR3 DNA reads TGTGCCAGCAGCTGGACTAGCGGGAACACCGGGGAGCTGTTTTTT. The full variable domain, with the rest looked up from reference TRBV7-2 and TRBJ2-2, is GAGVSQSPSNKVTEKGKDVELRCDPISGHTALYWYRQSLGQGLEFLIYFQGNSAPDKSGLPSDRFSAERTGGSVSTLTIQRTQQEDSAVYLCASSWTSGNTGELFFGEGSRLTVL.

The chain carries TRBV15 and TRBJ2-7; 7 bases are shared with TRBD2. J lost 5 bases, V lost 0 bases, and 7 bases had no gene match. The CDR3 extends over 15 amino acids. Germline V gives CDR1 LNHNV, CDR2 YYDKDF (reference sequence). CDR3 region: CATSRDGNRGDEQYF. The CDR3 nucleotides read TGTGCCACCAGCAGAGATGGGAACCGGGGGGACGAGCAGTACTTC.

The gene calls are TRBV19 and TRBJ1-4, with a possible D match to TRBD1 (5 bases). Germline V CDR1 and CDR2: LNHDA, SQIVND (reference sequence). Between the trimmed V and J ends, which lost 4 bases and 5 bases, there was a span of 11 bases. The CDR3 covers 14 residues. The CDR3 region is CASSNRGFNEKLFF. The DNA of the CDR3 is TGTGCCAGTAGTAATCGGGGCTTCAATGAAAAACTGTTTTTT.

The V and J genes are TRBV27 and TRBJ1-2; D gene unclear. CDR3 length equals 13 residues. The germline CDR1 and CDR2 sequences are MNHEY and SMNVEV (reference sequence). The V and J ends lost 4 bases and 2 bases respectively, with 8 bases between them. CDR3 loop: CASSYNANYGYTF. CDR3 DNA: TGTGCCAGCAGTTATAACGCAAACTATGGCTACACCTTC.

The CDR3 loop reads CASGFGQGYEQYF. CDR3 nucleotide sequence: TGTGCTAGTGGTTTTGGGCAGGGGTACGAGCAGTACTTC. The chain combines TRBV12-5 with TRBJ2-5; perhaps TRBD1 as D (6 bases). The DNA end is more similar to TRBJ2-7, so the J call may be wrong. This CDR3 spans 13 amino acids. Germline CDR1 is LGHNT and CDR2 is FRNRAP.

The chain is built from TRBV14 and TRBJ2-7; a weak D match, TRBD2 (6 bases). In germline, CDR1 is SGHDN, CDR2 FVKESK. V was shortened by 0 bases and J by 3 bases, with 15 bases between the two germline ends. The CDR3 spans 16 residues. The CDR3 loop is CASSQDFAGRFYEQYF. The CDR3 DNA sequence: TGTGCCAGCAGCCAAGACTTCGCGGGGCGATTCTACGAGCAGTACTTC.

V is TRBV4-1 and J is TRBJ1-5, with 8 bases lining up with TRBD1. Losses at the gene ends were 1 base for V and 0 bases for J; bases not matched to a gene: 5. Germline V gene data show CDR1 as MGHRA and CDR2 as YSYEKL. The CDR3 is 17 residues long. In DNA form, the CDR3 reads TGCGCCAGCAGCCAAGGTCCGGGACAGGCTAGCAATCAGCCCCAGCATTTT. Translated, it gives CASSQGPGQASNQPQHF.

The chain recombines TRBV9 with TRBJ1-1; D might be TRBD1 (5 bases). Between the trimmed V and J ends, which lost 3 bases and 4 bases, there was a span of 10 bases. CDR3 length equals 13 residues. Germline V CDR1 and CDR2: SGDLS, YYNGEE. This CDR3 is CASSAGVGTEAFF. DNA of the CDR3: TGTGCCAGCAGCGCGGGGGTGGGCACTGAAGCTTTCTTT.

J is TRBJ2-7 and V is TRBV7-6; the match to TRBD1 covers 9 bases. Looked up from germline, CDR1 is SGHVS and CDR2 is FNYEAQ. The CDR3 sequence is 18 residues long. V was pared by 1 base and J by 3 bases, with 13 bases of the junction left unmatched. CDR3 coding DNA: TGTGCCAGCAGCTTAGTGGAGACAGGGGGACCCTGGAACTACGAGCAGTACTTC. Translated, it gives CASSLVETGGPWNYEQYF.

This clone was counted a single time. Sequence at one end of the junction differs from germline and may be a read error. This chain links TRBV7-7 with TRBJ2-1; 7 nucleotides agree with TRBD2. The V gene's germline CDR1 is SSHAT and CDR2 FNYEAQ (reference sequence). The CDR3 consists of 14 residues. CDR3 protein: CASSLAVGRDEQFF. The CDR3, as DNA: TGTGCTAGCAGCTTAGCTGTGGGGAGGGATGAGCAGTTCTTC. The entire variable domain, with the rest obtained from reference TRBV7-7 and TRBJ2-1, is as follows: GAGVSQSPRYKVTKRGQDVTLRCDPISSHATLYWYQQALGQGPEFLTYFNYEAQPDKSGLPSDRFSAERPEGSISTLTIQRTEQRDSAMYRCASSLAVGRDEQFFGPGTRLTVL.

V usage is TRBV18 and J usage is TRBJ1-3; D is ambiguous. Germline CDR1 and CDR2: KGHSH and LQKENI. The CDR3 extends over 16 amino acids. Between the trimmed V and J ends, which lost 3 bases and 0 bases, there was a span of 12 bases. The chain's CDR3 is CASSPKADYSGNTIYF. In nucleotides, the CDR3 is TGTGCCAGCTCACCTAAAGCAGACTACTCTGGAAACACCATATATTTT. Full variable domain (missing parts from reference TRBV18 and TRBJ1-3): NAGVMQNPRHLVRRRGQEARLRCSPMKGHSHVYWYRQLPEEGLKFMVYLQKENIIDESGMPKERFSAEFPKEGPSILRIQQVVRGDSAAYFCASSPKADYSGNTIYFGEGSWLTVV.

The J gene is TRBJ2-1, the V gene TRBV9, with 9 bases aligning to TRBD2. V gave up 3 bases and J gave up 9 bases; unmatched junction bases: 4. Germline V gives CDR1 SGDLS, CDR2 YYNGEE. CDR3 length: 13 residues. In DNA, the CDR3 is TGTGCCAGCAGCGGGACTAGCGTTGGTGAGCAGTTCTTC. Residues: CASSGTSVGEQFF.

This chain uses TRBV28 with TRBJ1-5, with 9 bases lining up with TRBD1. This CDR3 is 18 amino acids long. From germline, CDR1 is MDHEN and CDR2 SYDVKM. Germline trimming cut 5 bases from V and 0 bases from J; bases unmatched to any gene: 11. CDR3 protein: CASSDSGTGLYSNQPQHF. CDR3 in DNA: TGTGCCAGCAGTGATAGTGGGACAGGGCTCTATAGCAATCAGCCCCAGCATTTT.

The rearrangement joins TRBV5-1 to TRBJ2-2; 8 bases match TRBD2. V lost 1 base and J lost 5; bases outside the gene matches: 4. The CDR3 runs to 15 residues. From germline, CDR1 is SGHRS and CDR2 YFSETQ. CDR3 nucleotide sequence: TGCGCCAGCAGCTTGTCAGCGGGAGATACCGGGGAGCTGTTTTTT. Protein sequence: CASSLSAGDTGELFF.

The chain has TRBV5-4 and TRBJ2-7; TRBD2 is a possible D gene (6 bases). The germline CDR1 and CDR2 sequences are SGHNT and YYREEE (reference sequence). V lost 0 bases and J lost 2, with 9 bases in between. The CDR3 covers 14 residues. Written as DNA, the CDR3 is TGTGCCAGCAGCTTGGCGGGAGCCGCCTACGAGCAGTACTTC. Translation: CASSLAGAAYEQYF.

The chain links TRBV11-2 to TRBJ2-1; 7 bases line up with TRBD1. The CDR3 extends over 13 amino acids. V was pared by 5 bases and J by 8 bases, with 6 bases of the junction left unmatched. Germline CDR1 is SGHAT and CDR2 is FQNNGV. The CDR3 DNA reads TGTGCCAGCAGCGAGGGACAGAACTATGAGCAGTTCTTC. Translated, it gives CASSEGQNYEQFF.